This entry features one T cell receptor (beta chain) sequence. There is no known antigen for this receptor. The junction departs from germline at one end; a sequencing error may be responsible. Whole blood was collected in K2EDTA tubes by collaborating institutions according to the institutions' own protocols. For TCRbeta analysis, collaborators shipped samples as frozen whole blood, isolated PBMCs, or DNA extracted from either of those sample types. From the germline V gene (reference sequence), CDR1 is SGHNT and CDR2 is YYREEE. Including the terminal cysteine and phenylalanine, the CDR3 comprises 15 residues. The entry retains the CDR3 DNA only, 45 bases that are in frame from base 1. This specimen comes from a study of blood T cell repertoires in COVID-19 (dated by TCRdb to about 2020). Some background on the complete study: Collaborator samples came from the United States, Italy and Spain and covered acute and convalescent phases of COVID-19. The material from the prospective study consisted of cDNA or gDNA derived from T cells, B-cell-depleted T cells, or PBMCs. The dataset comprised deeply sampled blood TCRbeta repertoires from subjects exposed to, actively infected with, or recovered from COVID-19. The repertoires were made available in a free public database intended to serve as a resource for research on the immune response to SARS-CoV-2. The samples were drawn from two sources: the first 160 participants of the ongoing ImmuneRACE study, and 950 to 1,500 subjects contributed by 6 global collaborators. A de-identified subject ID, COVID-19 status, age in years and sex were almost always included in the sample metadata. Where available, HLA class I and class II types were obtained from metadata supplied by the sample provider rather than from assay-based typing.

TCRbeta CDR3 regions were amplified from genomic DNA using the immunoSEQ Assay, a bias-controlled multiplex PCR. From the authors' description of their analysis: The number of nucleated cells in each sample was estimated by amplification of reference gene primers within the assay. Sequence reads were collapsed and filtered to measure the absolute abundance of every unique TCRbeta CDR3 rearrangement. For each sample, productive Simpson clonality was calculated as the square root of Simpson's diversity index over productive rearrangements. Here the immuneACCESS table is served through TCRdb, limited to in-frame sequences with V and J called. Missing clones are a known gap in these copies; in checked studies unresolved V genes cover under half, and the rest lacks a known reason. The DNA gave D and trimming, while V, J and clone size come from that table. The sample includes some 48,000 clones, with roughly 88% observed a single time. The ten largest make up approximately 7.1% of the sample.

What the work shows at the level of the full study, not this receptor alone: The quantity of clinical and demographic metadata differed by source and by participant and was supplied without curation.

The sequence is built from TRBV5-4 and TRBJ2-5; TRBD2 agrees with 10 junctional bases. The source is a human donor in a cohort sampled during active COVID-19. The sample taken for sequencing was peripheral blood. The DNA sequence is as follows: TGTGCCAACAGCTCTCAAGCGGGAGGGGGAGAGACCCAGTACTTC. The resulting protein is CANSSQAGGGETQYF.